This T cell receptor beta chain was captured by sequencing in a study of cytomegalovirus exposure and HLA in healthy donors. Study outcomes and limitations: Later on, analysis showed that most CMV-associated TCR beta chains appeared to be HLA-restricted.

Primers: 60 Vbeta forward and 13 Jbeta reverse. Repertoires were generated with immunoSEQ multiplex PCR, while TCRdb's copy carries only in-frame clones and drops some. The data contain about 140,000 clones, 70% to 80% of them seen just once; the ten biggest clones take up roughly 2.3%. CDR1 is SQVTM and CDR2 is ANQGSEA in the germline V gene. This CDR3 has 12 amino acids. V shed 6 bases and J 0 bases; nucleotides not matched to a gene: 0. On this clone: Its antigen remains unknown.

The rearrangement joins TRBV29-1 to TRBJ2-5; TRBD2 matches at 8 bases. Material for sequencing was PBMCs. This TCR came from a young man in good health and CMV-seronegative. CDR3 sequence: CSVAGDQETQYF. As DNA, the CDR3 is TGCAGCGTAGCGGGAGACCAAGAGACCCAGTACTTC.